The T cell receptor (beta chain) described here comes from a study of T cell changes during pregnancy in multiple sclerosis. TCRdb's table, derived via immunoSEQ multiplex PCR, lists solely in-frame clones and lacks some. The sample lists around 130,000 clones, around 95% occurring once. The V gene's germline CDR1 is SNHLY and CDR2 FYNNEI. The CDR3 loop spans 13 amino acids. Trimming stripped 4 bases from V and 11 bases from J, with 14 bases between. The sequenced sample was peripheral blood, obtained after pregnancy. The chain joins TRBV2 to TRBJ1-4, with a tentative D call TRBD1 (6 bases). This receptor was identified in a female donor with multiple sclerosis, enrolled in a pregnancy study. CDR3 sequence reads: CASSGSNRDKLFF. The DNA of the CDR3 is TGTGCCAGCAGTGGATCGAACAGGGACAAACTGTTTTTT. Using reference TRBV2 and TRBJ1-4 for the parts outside the CDR3, the full variable domain is EPEVTQTPSHQVTQMGQEVILRCVPISNHLYFYWYRQILGQKVEFLVSFYNNEISEKSEIFDDQFSVERPDGSNFTLKIRSTKLEDSAMYFCASSGSNRDKLFFGSGTQLSVL.